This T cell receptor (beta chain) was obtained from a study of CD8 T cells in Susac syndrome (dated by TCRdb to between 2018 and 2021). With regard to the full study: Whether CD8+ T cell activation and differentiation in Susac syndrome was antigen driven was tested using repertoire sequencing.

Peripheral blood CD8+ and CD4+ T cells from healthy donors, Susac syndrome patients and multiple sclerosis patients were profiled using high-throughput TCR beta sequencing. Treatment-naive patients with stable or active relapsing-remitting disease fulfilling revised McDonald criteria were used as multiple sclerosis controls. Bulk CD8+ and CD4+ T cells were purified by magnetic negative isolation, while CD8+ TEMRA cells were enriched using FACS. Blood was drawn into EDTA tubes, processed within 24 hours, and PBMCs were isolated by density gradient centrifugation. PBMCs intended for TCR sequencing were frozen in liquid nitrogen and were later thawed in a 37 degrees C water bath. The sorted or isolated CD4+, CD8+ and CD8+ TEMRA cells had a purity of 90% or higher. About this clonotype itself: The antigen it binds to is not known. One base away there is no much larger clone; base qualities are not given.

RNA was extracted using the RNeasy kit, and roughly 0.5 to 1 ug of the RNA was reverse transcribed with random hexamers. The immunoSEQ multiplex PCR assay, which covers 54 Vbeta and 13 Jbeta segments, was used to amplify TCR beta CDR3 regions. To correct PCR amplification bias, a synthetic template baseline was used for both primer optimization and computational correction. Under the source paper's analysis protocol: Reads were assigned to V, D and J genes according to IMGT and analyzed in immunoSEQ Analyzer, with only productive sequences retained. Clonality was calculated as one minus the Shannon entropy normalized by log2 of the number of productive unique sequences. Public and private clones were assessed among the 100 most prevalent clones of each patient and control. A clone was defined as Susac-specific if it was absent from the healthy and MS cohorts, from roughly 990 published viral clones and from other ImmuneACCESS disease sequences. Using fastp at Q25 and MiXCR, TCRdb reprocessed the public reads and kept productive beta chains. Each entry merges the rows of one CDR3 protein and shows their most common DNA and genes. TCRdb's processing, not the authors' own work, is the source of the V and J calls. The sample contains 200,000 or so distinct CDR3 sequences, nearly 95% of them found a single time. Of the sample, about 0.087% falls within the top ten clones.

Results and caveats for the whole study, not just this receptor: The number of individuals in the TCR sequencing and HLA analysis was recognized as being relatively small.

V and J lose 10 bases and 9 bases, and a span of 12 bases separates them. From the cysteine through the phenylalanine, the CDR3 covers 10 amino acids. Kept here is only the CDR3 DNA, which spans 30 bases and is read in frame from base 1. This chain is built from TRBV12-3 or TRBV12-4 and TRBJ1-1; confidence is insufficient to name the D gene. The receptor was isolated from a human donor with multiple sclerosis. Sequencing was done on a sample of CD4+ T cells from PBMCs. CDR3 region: CATGREKAFF. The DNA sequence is TGTGCCACCGGACGAGAGAAAGCTTTCTTT.